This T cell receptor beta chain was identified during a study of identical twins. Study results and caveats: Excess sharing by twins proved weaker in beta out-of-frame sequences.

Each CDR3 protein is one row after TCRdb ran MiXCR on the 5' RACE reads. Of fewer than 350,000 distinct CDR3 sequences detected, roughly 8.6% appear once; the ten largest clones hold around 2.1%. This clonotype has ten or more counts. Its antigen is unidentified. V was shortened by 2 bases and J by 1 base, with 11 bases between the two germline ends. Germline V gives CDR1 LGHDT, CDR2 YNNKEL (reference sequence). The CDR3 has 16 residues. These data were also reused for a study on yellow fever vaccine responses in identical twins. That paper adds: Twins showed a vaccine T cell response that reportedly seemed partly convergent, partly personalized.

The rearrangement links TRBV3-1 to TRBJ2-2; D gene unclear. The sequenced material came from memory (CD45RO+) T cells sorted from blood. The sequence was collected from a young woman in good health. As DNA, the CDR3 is TGTGCCAGCAGCCAATCTTATAGCCGGAACACCGGGGAGCTGTTTTTT. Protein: CASSQSYSRNTGELFF.